This TCR beta chain was recovered during a study of siplizumab effects on memory and regulatory T cells. Study-level findings and limits: Tregs that proliferated in siplizumab cultures did not have their suppressive function confirmed. Only a minor fraction of alloreactive clones mapped to unstimulated subsets. Naive T cells looked more diverse than memory cells, and they looked like major contributors to the alloresponse.

Using a few donor pairs, the authors sequenced unstimulated naive, memory, effector memory and TEMRA subsets. The CDR3 has 16 residues. Germline CDR1 and CDR2: SEHNR and FQNEAQ (reference sequence). V lost 1 base to trimming and J lost 3 bases, with 15 bases between them. Assay: immunoSEQ multiplex PCR; the TCRdb copy retains only in-frame clones and omits some. The data show tens of thousands of clones, roughly 96% seen once. A word on this clone: The antigen is not known.

The receptor comes from a human donor in good health. The rearrangement links TRBV7-9 to TRBJ1-1, with D perhaps matching TRBD1 (5 bases). The sample was naive CD4+ T cells sorted from blood. CDR3 DNA: TGTGCCAGCAGCTTAGTTTCCGGGACGGAGTACACTGAAGCTTTCTTT. Its translation: CASSLVSGTEYTEAFF.